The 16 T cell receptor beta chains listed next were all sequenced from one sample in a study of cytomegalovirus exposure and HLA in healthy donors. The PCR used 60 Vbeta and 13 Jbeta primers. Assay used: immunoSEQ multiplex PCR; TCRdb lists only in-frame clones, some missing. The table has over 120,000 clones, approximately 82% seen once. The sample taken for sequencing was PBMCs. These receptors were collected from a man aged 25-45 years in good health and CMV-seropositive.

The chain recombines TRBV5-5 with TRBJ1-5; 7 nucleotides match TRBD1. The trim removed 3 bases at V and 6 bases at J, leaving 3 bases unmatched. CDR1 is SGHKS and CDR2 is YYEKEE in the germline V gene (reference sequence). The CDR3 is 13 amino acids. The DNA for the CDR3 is TGTGCCAGCAGCTCACAGGGGCTTCAGCCCCAGCATTTT. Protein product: CASSSQGLQPQHF.

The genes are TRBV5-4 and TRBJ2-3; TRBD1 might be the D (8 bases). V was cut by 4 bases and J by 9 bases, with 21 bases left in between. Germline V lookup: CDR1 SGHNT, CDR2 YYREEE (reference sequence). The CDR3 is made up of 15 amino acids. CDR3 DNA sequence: TGTGCCAGCAGCCATCAGACAGGGGAGGGAGACACGCAGTATTTT. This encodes CASSHQTGEGDTQYF.

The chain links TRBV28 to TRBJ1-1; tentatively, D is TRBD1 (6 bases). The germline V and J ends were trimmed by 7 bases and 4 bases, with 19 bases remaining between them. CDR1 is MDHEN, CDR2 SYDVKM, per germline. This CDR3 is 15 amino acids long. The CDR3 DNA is TGTGCCAGCACCCGAACAGGGATGGGGATCACTGAAGCTTTCTTT. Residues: CASTRTGMGITEAFF.

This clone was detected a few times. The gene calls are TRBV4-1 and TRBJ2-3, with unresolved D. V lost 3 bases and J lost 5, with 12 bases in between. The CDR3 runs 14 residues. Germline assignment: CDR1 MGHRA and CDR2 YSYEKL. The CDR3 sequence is CASSQLGLQDTQYF. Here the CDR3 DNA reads TGCGCCAGCAGCCAGTTGGGCTTACAAGATACGCAGTATTTT.

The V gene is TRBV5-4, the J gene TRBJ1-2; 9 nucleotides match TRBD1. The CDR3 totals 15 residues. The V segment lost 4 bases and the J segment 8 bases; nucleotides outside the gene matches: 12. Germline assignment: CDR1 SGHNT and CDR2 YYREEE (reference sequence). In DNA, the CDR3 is TGTGCCAGCAGCCCGGGGGGGGACAGGGTCTCCGGCTACACCTTC. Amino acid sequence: CASSPGGDRVSGYTF.

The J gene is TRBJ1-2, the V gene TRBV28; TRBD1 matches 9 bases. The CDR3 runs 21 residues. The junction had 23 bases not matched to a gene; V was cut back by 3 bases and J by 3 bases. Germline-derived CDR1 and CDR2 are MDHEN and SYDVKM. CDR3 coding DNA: TGTGCCAGCAGTTTGTTTGTGAACCCGACAGGGGGTCGGGGAACAGACTATGGCTACACCTTC. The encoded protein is CASSLFVNPTGGRGTDYGYTF.

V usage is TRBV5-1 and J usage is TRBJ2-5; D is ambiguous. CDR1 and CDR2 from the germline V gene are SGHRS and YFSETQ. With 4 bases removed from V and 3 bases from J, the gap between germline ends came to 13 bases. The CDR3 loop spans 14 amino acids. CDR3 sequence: CASSPGAREETQYF. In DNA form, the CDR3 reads TGCGCCAGCAGCCCTGGAGCCCGAGAAGAGACCCAGTACTTC.

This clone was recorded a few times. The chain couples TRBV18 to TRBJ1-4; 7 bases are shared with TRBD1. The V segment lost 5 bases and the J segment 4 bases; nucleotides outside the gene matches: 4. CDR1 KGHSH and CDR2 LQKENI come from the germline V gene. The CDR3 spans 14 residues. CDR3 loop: CASSSGTDNEKLFF. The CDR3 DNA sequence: TGTGCCAGCTCATCTGGGACAGATAATGAAAAACTGTTTTTT.

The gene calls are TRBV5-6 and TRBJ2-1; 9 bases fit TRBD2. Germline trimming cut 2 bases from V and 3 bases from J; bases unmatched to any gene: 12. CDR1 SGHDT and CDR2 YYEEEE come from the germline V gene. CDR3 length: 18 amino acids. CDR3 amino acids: CASSLNSGSKFYYNEQFF. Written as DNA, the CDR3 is TGTGCCAGCAGCTTAAATAGCGGGAGTAAGTTTTACTACAATGAGCAGTTCTTC.

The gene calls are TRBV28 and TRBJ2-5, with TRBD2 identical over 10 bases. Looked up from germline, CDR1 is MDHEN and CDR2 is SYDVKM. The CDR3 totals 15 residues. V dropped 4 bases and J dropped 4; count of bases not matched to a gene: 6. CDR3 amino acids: CASSSSGSSLETQYF. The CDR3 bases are TGTGCCAGCAGTTCTAGCGGGAGTAGTCTAGAGACCCAGTACTTC.

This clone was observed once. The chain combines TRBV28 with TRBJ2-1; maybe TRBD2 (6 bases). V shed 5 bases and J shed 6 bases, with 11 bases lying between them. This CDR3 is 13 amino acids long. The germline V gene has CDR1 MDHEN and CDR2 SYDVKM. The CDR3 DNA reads TGTGCCAGCAGTCAGGGTAGCGGCAATGAGCAGTTCTTC. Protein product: CASSQGSGNEQFF.

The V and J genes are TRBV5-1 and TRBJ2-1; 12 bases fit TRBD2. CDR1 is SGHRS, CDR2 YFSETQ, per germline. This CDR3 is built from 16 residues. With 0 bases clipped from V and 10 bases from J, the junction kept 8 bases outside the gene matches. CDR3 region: CASSLEGTSGLGEQFF. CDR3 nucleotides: TGCGCCAGCAGCTTGGAAGGGACTAGCGGGTTGGGGGAGCAGTTCTTC.

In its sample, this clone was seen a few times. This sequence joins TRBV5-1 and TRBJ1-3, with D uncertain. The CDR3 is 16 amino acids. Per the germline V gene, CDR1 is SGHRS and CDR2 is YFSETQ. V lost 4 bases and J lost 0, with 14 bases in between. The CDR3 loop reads CASSPNVAGSGNTIYF. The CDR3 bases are TGCGCCAGCAGCCCCAATGTGGCGGGCTCTGGAAACACCATATATTTT.

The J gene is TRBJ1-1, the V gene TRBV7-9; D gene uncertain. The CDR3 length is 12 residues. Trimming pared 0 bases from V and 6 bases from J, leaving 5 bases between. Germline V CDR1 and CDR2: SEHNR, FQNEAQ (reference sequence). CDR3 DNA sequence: TGTGCCAGCAGCTTAGCGCGAGCTGAAGCTTTCTTT. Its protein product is CASSLARAEAFF.

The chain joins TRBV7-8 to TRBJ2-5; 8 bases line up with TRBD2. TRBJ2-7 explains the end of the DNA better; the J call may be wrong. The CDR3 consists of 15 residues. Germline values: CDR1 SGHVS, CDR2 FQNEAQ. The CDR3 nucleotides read TGTGCCAGCAGCTCGGGGGGACTAGGGACCCTCGAGCAGTACTTC. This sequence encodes CASSSGGLGTLEQYF.

Here the CDR3 DNA reads TGTGCCTCCGGACAGGACAGCTATGGCTACACCTTC. Encoded protein: CASGQDSYGYTF. This sequence joins TRBV7-9 and TRBJ1-2; 7 nucleotides line up with TRBD1. The V and J ends lost 11 bases and 4 bases, in that order; junction bases with no gene match: 7. This CDR3 has 12 residues. Germline CDR1 and CDR2: SEHNR and FQNEAQ (reference sequence). Using reference TRBV7-9 and TRBJ1-2 for the parts outside the CDR3, the full variable domain is DTGVSQNPRHKITKRGQNVTFRCDPISEHNRLYWYRQTLGQGPEFLTYFQNEAQLEKSRLLSDRFSAERPKGSFSTLEIQRTEQGDSAMYLCASGQDSYGYTFGSGTRLTVV.